Listed here is a single TCR beta chain. This sample was included in a study of molecular identifiers for immune sequencing clone quantification. As previously described, bulk TCR libraries were made using listed TCR primers. TCRdb passed the PCR reads through MiXCR, listing each CDR3 protein once. The sample holds 400,000 to 600,000 distinct CDR3 sequences; around 23% are singletons and the top ten take under 0.8%. The material sequenced was naive CD8+ T cells from blood, with Jurkat cell RNA spiked in. Regarding subset: FACS-sorted CD8+CD4-CCR7+CD45RA+ naive T cells. The origin of this receptor is a human donor in good health. Some libraries in this study had Jurkat cell RNA spiked in.

The CDR3 loop reads CSARTGTGYEQYF. CDR3 nucleotides: TGCAGTGCTCGAACCGGGACAGGGTACGAGCAGTACTTC. This sequence joins TRBV20-1 and TRBJ2-7, with 9 positions matching TRBD1. V was pared by 5 bases and J by 4 bases, with 6 bases of the junction left unmatched. CDR1 DFQATT and CDR2 SNEGSKA come from the germline V gene (reference sequence). The CDR3 is made up of 13 amino acids.